This T cell receptor beta chain was captured in a study of identical twins. General study points: For zero-insertion analyses, partial confounding could come from invariant MAIT and iNKT cells. With monozygotic twins, out-of-frame TCR alpha sharing exceeded what models estimated.

Healthy Caucasians supplied all donations. A universal primer site was incorporated via template switching, and the cDNA contained unique molecular identifiers. TCRdb re-called the 5' RACE reads through MiXCR, storing one row per CDR3 protein. This sample has some 460,000 distinct CDR3 sequences, with more than 13% found just once. Germline CDR1 and CDR2: MDHEN and SYDVKM. V lost 4 bases and J 3 bases, leaving 13 bases between the germline ends. This CDR3 is built from 15 residues. In this sample, this clonotype turned up many times. Its antigen remains unidentified. These records were also assigned to another study, of yellow fever vaccine responses in identical twins.

Sequencing was performed on CD4+ T cells sorted from blood. The TCR was taken from a woman aged 18 to 35 in good health. The V and J genes are TRBV28 and TRBJ2-4, with D possibly called TRBD1 or TRBD2 (5 bases each). CDR3 nucleotide sequence: TGTGCCAGCAGTTCCATCGGGGCCCTCAAAAACATTCAGTACTTC. Amino acids: CASSSIGALKNIQYF.